These 32 T cell receptor beta chains were sequenced from one sample in a study of somatic mutations in cytotoxic T cells in rheumatoid arthritis. Some clones are missing from TCRdb's copy, which holds only in-frame ones; the method was immunoSEQ multiplex PCR. The profile covers approximately 19,000 clones, with around 80% appearing a single time and roughly 10% taken by the ten largest. Sequencing used CD8+ T cells sorted from blood. The receptors originated from an adult with rheumatoid arthritis.

The CDR3 spells CASSLGPNYEQYF. CDR3 DNA sequence: TGTGCCAGCAGCTTAGGTCCAAACTACGAGCAGTACTTC. The rearrangement links TRBV13 to TRBJ2-7; no definite D call. Germline V gene data show CDR1 as PRHDT and CDR2 as FYEKMQ (reference sequence). V was pared by 0 bases and J by 3 bases, with 6 bases between. The CDR3 extends over 13 amino acids.

CDR3 coding DNA: TGTGCCAGCAAGTTCGCCTCAGGGGACGAGCAGTACTTC. Encoded protein: CASKFASGDEQYF. The chain uses TRBV2 and TRBJ2-7; tentatively, D is TRBD1 (6 bases). Germline values: CDR1 SNHLY, CDR2 FYNNEI. CDR3 size: 13 residues. The V gene lost 7 bases and the J gene lost 5 bases, with 15 bases spanning the gap.

This clone appeared a single time. This chain connects TRBV6-5 to TRBJ1-5; a possible D gene is TRBD1 (5 bases). Looked up from germline, CDR1 is MNHEY and CDR2 is SVGAGI. V was cut by 2 bases and J by 4 bases, with 12 bases left in between. The CDR3 is 15 amino acids. The CDR3 spells CASSYASEGNQPQHF. For the CDR3, the DNA is TGTGCCAGCAGTTACGCATCGGAGGGGAATCAGCCCCAGCATTTT.

The chain couples TRBV28 to TRBJ2-7; maybe TRBD1 (6 bases). Trimming removed 3 bases at V and 1 base at J, with 22 bases between. This CDR3 contains 18 residues. Germline V lookup: CDR1 MDHEN, CDR2 SYDVKM. The CDR3 bases are TGTGCCAGCAGTTTCCCCCGCATCCCAGGGGATACATCCTACGAGCAGTACTTC. It encodes CASSFPRIPGDTSYEQYF.

The chain joins TRBV5-5 to TRBJ1-2; 9 positions match TRBD1. CDR3 length equals 14 residues. Per germline, CDR1 SGHKS and CDR2 YYEKEE (reference sequence). V lost 4 bases, J lost 4 bases, and 5 bases stayed unmatched. The CDR3 is CASSPGQGSYGYTF. The DNA of the CDR3 is TGTGCCAGCAGCCCCGGACAGGGGAGCTATGGCTACACCTTC.

The V call is TRBV27, the J call TRBJ1-1; D ambiguous. The V end lost 3 bases, the J end lost 5 bases, and 4 bases lay between the germline ends. The CDR3 length is 11 residues. The germline gives CDR1 MNHEY, CDR2 SMNVEV (reference sequence). The CDR3 DNA reads TGTGCCAGCAGTTTGGGTACTGAAGCTTTCTTT. It codes for CASSLGTEAFF.

The J gene is TRBJ2-3, the V gene TRBV5-1; D is unclear. Trimming took off 5 bases at V and 4 bases at J, with 8 bases between the two ends. This CDR3 spans 12 amino acids. Looked up from germline, CDR1 is SGHRS and CDR2 is YFSETQ. CDR3 nucleotide sequence: TGCGCCAGCAGTCCCGTCCCAGATACGCAGTATTTT. This gives the protein CASSPVPDTQYF.

This chain uses TRBV9 with TRBJ2-3; D unresolved. Trimming cost V 1 base and J 7 bases, with 10 bases left between them. This CDR3 has 13 residues. The germline V gene encodes CDR1 SGDLS and CDR2 YYNGEE. CDR3 region: CASSVPGDNTQYF. The CDR3 coding sequence is TGTGCCAGCAGCGTACCCGGCGACAATACGCAGTATTTT.

The chain couples TRBV5-6 to TRBJ1-5; 8 bases fit TRBD1. The length of the CDR3 is 14 residues. The germline V gene encodes CDR1 SGHDT and CDR2 YYEEEE. J gave up 6 bases and V 3 bases, and 5 bases lay outside the gene matches. The chain's CDR3 is CASSSGQGGQPQHF. The CDR3 DNA follows: TGTGCCAGCAGCTCCGGACAGGGAGGTCAGCCCCAGCATTTT.

The chain links TRBV6-6 to TRBJ2-3; a weak D match, TRBD2 (6 bases). The CDR3 loop spans 15 amino acids. V shed 2 bases and J shed 1 base, with 10 bases lying between them. Germline CDR1 MNHNY, CDR2 SVGAGI (reference sequence). The CDR3 is CASSYARGGTDTQYF. Written as DNA, the CDR3 is TGTGCCAGCAGTTACGCGCGGGGAGGCACAGATACGCAGTATTTT.

In this sample, this clone turned up once. The chain is built from TRBV5-1 and TRBJ2-1, with 8 bases that match TRBD2. Germline values: CDR1 SGHRS, CDR2 YFSETQ. With 5 bases clipped from V and 1 base from J, the junction kept 11 bases outside the gene matches. The CDR3 loop spans 17 amino acids. In DNA, the CDR3 is TGCGCCAGCAGTTGGACGGGGGGGGCGGCTTCCTACAATGAGCAGTTCTTC. Protein sequence: CASSWTGGAASYNEQFF.

This clone has just a few counts. The chain recombines TRBV4-1 with TRBJ1-1; unclear D gene. Looked up from germline, CDR1 is MGHRA and CDR2 is YSYEKL. The CDR3 has 13 amino acids. Trimming shortened V by 0 bases and J by 10 bases, and 12 bases separated the two germline ends. CDR3 DNA sequence: TGCGCCAGCAGCCAAGAAGGGCAGGCGGGAGCTTTCTTT. Translating it yields CASSQEGQAGAFF.

The sample holds one count of this clone. V gene TRBV7-3 combines with J gene TRBJ1-5; 8 positions agree with TRBD1. The germline V gene encodes CDR1 SGHTA and CDR2 FQGTGA. Trimming took 1 base from V and 2 from J; bases not matched to a gene: 10. CDR3 length: 18 residues. CDR3 nucleotides: TGTGCCAGCAGCTTAATAGGACAGGGCAGTATAGGCAATCAGCCCCAGCATTTT. It encodes CASSLIGQGSIGNQPQHF.

This chain joins TRBV12-5 and TRBJ1-2; D gene unclear. Trimming pared 3 bases from V and 7 bases from J, leaving 9 bases between. CDR3 size: 12 residues. CDR1 is LGHNT and CDR2 is FRNRAP in the germline V gene. CDR3 in DNA: TGTGCTAGTGGTTTTATCCAACTTGGCTACACCTTC. This gives the protein CASGFIQLGYTF.

The J gene is TRBJ2-7, the V gene TRBV10-1; possibly TRBD1 or TRBD2 for D (5 bases each). V was cut by 4 bases and J by 2 bases, with 12 bases left in between. Germline values: CDR1 WNHNN, CDR2 SYGVQD (reference sequence). CDR3 size: 14 residues. The CDR3 nucleotides are TGCGCCAGCAGTGCGGACTTAGGGGCCTACGAGCAGTACTTC. Its protein product is CASSADLGAYEQYF.

This clone was observed a single time. This chain joins TRBV2 and TRBJ1-4; 7 nucleotides agree with TRBD1. The germline CDR1 and CDR2 sequences are SNHLY and FYNNEI. Trimming took 6 bases from V and 8 from J; bases not matched to a gene: 6. The CDR3 covers 13 residues. The CDR3 coding sequence is TGTGCCAGCAGCGACAGGGTCCAGGAAAAACTGTTTTTT. Translating it yields CASSDRVQEKLFF.

The count of this clone is one. J is TRBJ1-1 and V is TRBV28; D call uncertain. The CDR3 extends over 15 amino acids. V lost 3 bases and J 0 bases, leaving 11 bases between the germline ends. The V gene's germline CDR1 is MDHEN and CDR2 SYDVKM. The CDR3 bases are TGTGCCAGCAGTTTCTCGCGCCAGATGAACACTGAAGCTTTCTTT. Translation: CASSFSRQMNTEAFF.

The table lists this clone with a count of one. This chain uses TRBV7-2 with TRBJ2-7, with a possible D match to TRBD2 (5 bases). The V gene's germline CDR1 is SGHTA and CDR2 FQGNSA. This CDR3 region has 15 residues. The ends were cut back, 0 bases at V and 1 base at J, with 10 bases in the middle. Here the CDR3 reads CASSLARAASYEQYF. The DNA for the CDR3 is TGTGCCAGCAGCTTAGCGAGAGCGGCATCCTACGAGCAGTACTTC.

Comments on this clone: At one boundary the junction diverges from the germline segment, which might be a read error. The rearrangement links TRBV5-1 to TRBJ1-2; D not certain. There are 9 residues in the CDR3. CDR1 and CDR2 from the germline V gene are SGHRS and YFSETQ. CDR3: CASSSVGSF. The CDR3 DNA reads TGCGCCAGCAGCTCGGTGGGATCCTTC.

This chain links TRBV10-3 with TRBJ1-1, with D possibly TRBD1 on 6 matching bases. Germline CDR1 ENHRY, CDR2 SYGVKD. There are 12 residues in the CDR3. The V and J ends lost 10 bases and 4 bases respectively, with 13 bases between them. CDR3 in DNA: TGTGCCACCAATGGGGGCGGCACTGAAGCTTTCTTT. It codes for CATNGGGTEAFF.

The chain employs TRBV7-8 and TRBJ2-5; D unclear. Trimming removed 2 bases from V and 12 bases from J, with 10 bases in between. Germline V lookup: CDR1 SGHVS, CDR2 FQNEAQ. The length of the CDR3 is 11 residues. The CDR3 sequence is CASSLSTEKYF. The CDR3 bases are TGTGCCAGCAGCTTATCGACGGAGAAGTACTTC.

This sequence joins TRBV7-6 and TRBJ1-2; possibly TRBD1 for D (6 bases). There are 15 residues in the CDR3. V was clipped by 3 bases and J by 5 bases, with 16 bases between them. Germline V gene sequence: CDR1 SGHVS, CDR2 FNYEAQ. The CDR3 nucleotides read TGTGCCAGCAGCTTTTCCACGAGGGGGGGGTATGGCTACACCTTC. This codes for CASSFSTRGGYGYTF.

The chain couples TRBV7-2 to TRBJ2-5, with no clear D. There are 15 residues in the CDR3. The germline V and J ends were trimmed by 4 bases and 5 bases, with 17 bases remaining between them. The germline V gene encodes CDR1 SGHTA and CDR2 FQGNSA. This CDR3 reads CASSSRATFIETQYF. The CDR3 DNA is TGTGCCAGCAGCTCCCGGGCGACGTTTATCGAGACCCAGTACTTC.

This clone is a singleton in its sample. This rearrangement joins TRBV6-5 to TRBJ2-1; 8 bases fit TRBD2. The J segment lost 0 bases and the V segment lost 6 bases, leaving 1 base of the junction unmatched. Looked up from germline, CDR1 is MNHEY and CDR2 is SVGAGI. This CDR3 spans 14 amino acids. DNA for the CDR3: TGTGCCAGCAGCGGGGGGGCCTCCTACAATGAGCAGTTCTTC. Protein product: CASSGGASYNEQFF.

The genes are TRBV27 and TRBJ2-7; TRBD2 matches at 7 bases. This CDR3 spans 14 amino acids. Trimming removed 4 bases from V and 7 bases from J; junction bases left unmatched: 10. The germline V gene has CDR1 MNHEY and CDR2 SMNVEV (reference sequence). For the CDR3, the DNA is TGTGCCAGCAGTTGGGGTAGCGGGCTTGGGGAGCAGTACTTC. It codes for CASSWGSGLGEQYF.

The chain couples TRBV7-3 to TRBJ2-3; no reliable D call. V was pared by 3 bases and J by 1 base, with 8 bases between. The germline CDR1 and CDR2 sequences are SGHTA and FQGTGA. This CDR3 has 14 amino acids. The CDR3 protein is CASSLGWGTDTQYF. The CDR3, as DNA: TGTGCCAGCAGCTTGGGATGGGGCACAGATACGCAGTATTTT.

The chain uses TRBV7-9 and TRBJ2-7, with 7 bases identical to TRBD2. The ends lost 1 base at V and 4 bases at J; junction bases unmatched: 7. The CDR3 is 15 amino acids. Germline CDR1 SEHNR, CDR2 FQNEAQ (reference sequence). The CDR3 DNA reads as TGTGCCAGCAGCTTAGGAGCGGGGAGACTTTACGAGCAGTACTTC. This encodes CASSLGAGRLYEQYF.

The V and J genes are TRBV30 and TRBJ1-2, with D tentatively TRBD1 (5 bases). The V gene's germline CDR1 is GTSNPN and CDR2 SVGIG (reference sequence). This CDR3 region has 14 residues. V was shortened by 5 bases and J by 8 bases, with 21 bases between the two germline ends. The CDR3 loop reads CAWGPPRGGLGYTF. In nucleotides, the CDR3 is TGTGCCTGGGGTCCTCCGAGGGGCGGTCTGGGCTACACCTTC.

The rearrangement uses TRBV7-9 and TRBJ1-4; TRBD1 is a possible D gene (5 bases). Germline V lookup: CDR1 SEHNR, CDR2 FQNEAQ (reference sequence). CDR3 length: 19 amino acids. The germline V and J ends were trimmed by 2 bases and 4 bases, with 23 bases remaining between them. The CDR3 DNA sequence: TGTGCCAGCAGCTTAAGTTTGTTTGAAGGGGACTTTCTTAATGAAAAACTGTTTTTT. Translation: CASSLSLFEGDFLNEKLFF.

The chain couples TRBV4-1 to TRBJ1-1; maybe TRBD1 (5 bases). Trimming took 8 bases from V and 2 from J, leaving 21 bases between them. Germline CDR1 MGHRA, CDR2 YSYEKL. The CDR3 runs to 16 residues. As DNA, the CDR3 is TGCGCCAGCCTACCTTCACCGACAGCCGACAACACTGAAGCTTTCTTT. Amino acids: CASLPSPTADNTEAFF.

The chain recombines TRBV27 with TRBJ2-2, with D perhaps given as TRBD1 or TRBD2 (5 bases each). In germline, CDR1 is MNHEY, CDR2 SMNVEV (reference sequence). This CDR3 spans 16 amino acids. Trimming removed 4 bases from V and 6 bases from J, with 18 bases in between. The CDR3 nucleotides are TGTGCCAGCAGTTCCACCAGGGAGAGGGGCCCCGGGGAGCTGTTTTTT. This gives the protein CASSSTRERGPGELFF.

The chain employs TRBV7-9 and TRBJ2-7, with D perhaps matching TRBD1 (5 bases). Per germline, CDR1 SEHNR and CDR2 FQNEAQ (reference sequence). V was trimmed by 5 bases and J by 1 base, leaving 15 bases between them. CDR3 length equals 15 residues. The CDR3 region is CASSPTALGSYEQYF. In DNA form, the CDR3 reads TGTGCCAGCAGCCCGACAGCCCTCGGATCCTACGAGCAGTACTTC.